A single sample gave rise to the 21 T cell receptor beta chains below, sequenced in a study of OX40 agonist ivuxolimab in advanced cancers. TCRdb's table, derived via immunoSEQ multiplex PCR, lists solely in-frame clones and lacks some. The table shows 35,000 to 40,000 clones, with 70% to 85% occurring only once. Here the sequenced sample was CD4+ or CD8+ T cells sorted from blood, taken in a trial of the OX40 agonist ivuxolimab. These receptors originate from an adult with an advanced solid tumor such as melanoma, head and neck, liver or kidney cancer.

This clone was detected only once. V gene TRBV10-2 combines with J gene TRBJ1-2; no clear D. CDR3 length: 14 amino acids. The germline CDR1 and CDR2 sequences are WSHSY and SAAADI. Trimming stripped 4 bases from V and 2 bases from J, with 11 bases between. This CDR3 reads CASSGLYLNYGYTF. DNA of the CDR3: TGCGCCAGCAGTGGCCTGTATTTAAACTATGGCTACACCTTC.

The genes are TRBV13 and TRBJ2-3; D is uncertain. V was clipped by 0 bases and J by 0 bases, with 13 bases between them. The V gene's germline CDR1 is PRHDT and CDR2 FYEKMQ (reference sequence). The CDR3 has 17 amino acids. The CDR3 protein is CASSLGLGRSSTDTQYF. CDR3 in DNA: TGTGCCAGCAGCTTAGGCCTAGGACGGAGCAGCACAGATACGCAGTATTTT.

The J gene is TRBJ2-3, the V gene TRBV5-4; 9 bases are a match to TRBD2. This CDR3 has 16 residues. Germline V gene data show CDR1 as SGHNT and CDR2 as YYREEE (reference sequence). With 4 bases clipped from V and 3 bases from J, the junction kept 9 bases outside the gene matches. This chain's CDR3 is CASSRGRGGWTDTQYF. CDR3 DNA sequence: TGTGCCAGCAGCCGGGGGCGGGGGGGATGGACAGATACGCAGTATTTT.

The chain links TRBV11-2 to TRBJ2-2; D assignment may be TRBD1 or TRBD2 (5 bases each). The CDR3 loop spans 15 amino acids. With 6 bases removed from V and 5 bases from J, the gap between germline ends came to 16 bases. Germline V gene lookup returns CDR1 SGHAT and CDR2 FQNNGV. This CDR3 reads CASRTVRGGTGELFF. The CDR3 region has the DNA TGTGCCAGCAGAACAGTACGGGGCGGAACCGGGGAGCTGTTTTTT.

This clone was seen a few times. V gene TRBV21-1 combines with J gene TRBJ1-5. TRBV21-1 is a known pseudogene. The CDR3 loop spans 16 amino acids. The CDR3 sequence is CASSKIRVVGNQPQHF. As DNA, the CDR3 is TGTGCCAGCAGCAAAATCCGCGTCGTTGGTAATCAGCCCCAGCATTTT.

This clone was found a few times. The V gene is TRBV4-1, the J gene TRBJ2-7, with 7 bases aligning to TRBD1. V shed 2 bases, J shed 5 bases, and the junction held 6 bases outside the gene matches. The CDR3 covers 14 residues. Germline loops: CDR1 MGHRA, CDR2 YSYEKL. The CDR3 protein is CASSQPTGIDEQYF. CDR3 coding DNA: TGCGCCAGCAGCCAACCGACAGGGATAGACGAGCAGTACTTC.

The chain employs TRBV2 and TRBJ2-5; no definite D call. The CDR3 is 12 amino acids. Germline V gives CDR1 SNHLY, CDR2 FYNNEI. Trimming pared 7 bases from V and 5 bases from J, leaving 11 bases between. This CDR3 is CASTDPQETQYF. The CDR3, as DNA: TGTGCCAGCACGGACCCGCAGGAGACCCAGTACTTC.

The chain recombines TRBV30 with TRBJ1-2, with 8 bases that match TRBD1. The CDR3 extends over 15 amino acids. CDR1 is GTSNPN, CDR2 SVGIG, per germline (reference sequence). Unmatched junction bases numbered 7, after V lost 0 bases and J lost 4 bases. CDR3 region: CAWSVGRGLVYGYTF. The CDR3 DNA is TGTGCCTGGAGTGTCGGCAGGGGGCTTGTCTATGGCTACACCTTC.

Only a few counts were recorded for this clone. The CDR3: CASSRDGGDTQYF. CDR3 sequence (DNA): TGCGCCAGCAGCCGGGATGGAGGGGATACGCAGTATTTT. The V call is TRBV5-1, the J call TRBJ2-3, with TRBD2 as a possible D gene (6 bases). This CDR3 spans 13 amino acids. V shed 4 bases and J shed 6 bases, with 12 bases lying between them. CDR1 SGHRS and CDR2 YFSETQ come from the germline V gene.

CDR3 in amino acids: CASSTGELNTEAFF. CDR3 coding DNA: TGCGCCAGCAGCACAGGGGAATTGAACACTGAAGCTTTCTTT. The chain carries TRBV5-1 and TRBJ1-1; 7 nucleotides line up with TRBD1. V lost 4 bases and J lost 0; bases outside the gene matches: 3. The germline CDR1 and CDR2 sequences are SGHRS and YFSETQ. The CDR3 contains 14 residues.

The chain has TRBV28 and TRBJ1-1; no clear D. Between the trimmed V and J ends, which lost 3 bases and 9 bases, there was a span of 11 bases. Per the germline V gene, CDR1 is MDHEN and CDR2 is SYDVKM. The CDR3 loop spans 12 amino acids. DNA of the CDR3: TGTGCCAGCAGTTTTAACGGACTGAAAGCTTTCTTT. Protein: CASSFNGLKAFF.

This chain links TRBV19 with TRBJ1-1, with 8 positions matching TRBD1. The germline gives CDR1 LNHDA, CDR2 SQIVND (reference sequence). There are 14 residues in the CDR3. The trim removed 5 bases at V and 4 bases at J, leaving 6 bases unmatched. The CDR3 DNA sequence: TGTGCCAGTAGTTTTCAGGGGGCAGGCACTGAAGCTTTCTTT. Protein product: CASSFQGAGTEAFF.

This clone was seen a handful of times. This chain links TRBV10-3 with TRBJ2-7, with D possibly matching TRBD1 (5 bases). V dropped 4 bases and J dropped 7 bases, with 23 bases sitting between them. Germline V lookup: CDR1 ENHRY, CDR2 SYGVKD. The CDR3 contains 16 residues. DNA for the CDR3: TGTGCCATCAGTGCCAACCAGGGTTGGGCTGGTTATGAGCAGTACGTC. This gives the protein CAISANQGWAGYEQYV.

This chain uses TRBV18 with TRBJ2-2; D unresolved. Deletions cut 1 base from V and 0 bases from J, with 12 bases between. Germline CDR1 reads KGHSH; CDR2 reads LQKENI. The CDR3 is 17 amino acids. DNA of the CDR3: TGTGCCAGCTCACCACAGTCCCCGCTGGCGAACACCGGGGAGCTGTTTTTT. Translation gives CASSPQSPLANTGELFF.

The V call is TRBV19, the J call TRBJ1-2; 7 bases align to TRBD1. This CDR3 comprises 14 residues. V gave up 7 bases and J gave up 7 bases; unmatched junction bases: 12. Germline V lookup: CDR1 LNHDA, CDR2 SQIVND (reference sequence). The chain's CDR3 is CASKEGGATGGYTF. The CDR3 DNA is TGTGCCAGTAAGGAAGGGGGCGCGACGGGTGGCTACACCTTC.

The chain is built from TRBV6-1 and TRBJ1-6; no firm D call. V dropped 4 bases and J dropped 5 bases, with 12 bases sitting between them. Germline lookup yields CDR1 MNHNS and CDR2 SASEGT. The CDR3 has 15 amino acids. CDR3 loop: CASSVQDGNNSPLHF. The CDR3 DNA reads as TGTGCCAGCAGTGTTCAGGATGGGAATAATTCACCCCTCCACTTT.

V usage is TRBV30 and J usage is TRBJ1-2; 9 bases fit TRBD1. This CDR3 has 16 amino acids. With 0 bases clipped from V and 6 bases from J, the junction kept 11 bases outside the gene matches. The germline CDR1 and CDR2 sequences are GTSNPN and SVGIG (reference sequence). The CDR3 nucleotides read TGTGCCTGGAGTGTAAAAAAGGGACAGGGCAGAGATGGCTACACCTTC. This codes for CAWSVKKGQGRDGYTF.

The CDR3 loop reads CASSQMGGSFTDTQYF. The CDR3, as DNA: TGTGCCAGCAGCCAAATGGGTGGCAGCTTCACAGATACGCAGTATTTT. The chain combines TRBV14 with TRBJ2-3, with D hard to call. Per germline, CDR1 SGHDN and CDR2 FVKESK. This CDR3 has 16 amino acids. Between the trimmed V and J ends, which lost 2 bases and 2 bases, there was a span of 14 bases.

The V call is TRBV15, the J call TRBJ2-3; no clear D. CDR1 and CDR2 (germline): LNHNV, YYDKDF (reference sequence). V was pared by 5 bases and J by 2 bases, with 5 bases between. The CDR3 is made up of 12 amino acids. The CDR3 is CATSGYTDTQYF. CDR3 sequence (DNA): TGTGCCACCAGCGGTTACACAGATACGCAGTATTTT.

V gene TRBV14 combines with J gene TRBJ1-6; 11 bases line up with TRBD1. Trimming cost V 4 bases and J 7 bases; bases outside gene matches: 0. CDR3 length equals 14 residues. Germline V gene sequence: CDR1 SGHDN, CDR2 FVKESK. Here the CDR3 reads CASSRDRGNSPLHF. CDR3 bases: TGTGCCAGCAGCCGGGACAGGGGGAATTCACCCCTCCACTTT.

The sample holds a few counts of this clone. This chain links TRBV18 with TRBJ2-7; TRBD1 or TRBD2 may be the D gene (6 bases each). Trimming took off 6 bases at V and 7 bases at J, with 16 bases between the two ends. CDR1 and CDR2 from the germline V gene are KGHSH and LQKENI. The CDR3 is made up of 13 amino acids. The CDR3 here is CASSRDSRGEQYV. The CDR3 region has the DNA TGTGCCAGCTCGCGGGACTCTAGGGGGGAGCAGTACGTC.